A single sample gave rise to the 18 T cell receptor beta chains below, sequenced in a study of T cells in Graves' hyperthyroidism and ophthalmopathy (dated by TCRdb to 2018 to 2020). The library was produced with multiplex PCR. TCRdb shows the sequencer as Illumina HiSeq 2000. TCR beta CDR3 regions were amplified from RNA transcripts. For the first round of RT-PCR on the TCR CDR3, the HTBI primer set was used together with the Qiagen OneStep RT-PCR kit. Using fastp trimming at Q25 and MiXCR clonotype assembly, TCRdb reanalyzed the public sequencing data and kept in-frame beta chains. Every CDR3 protein is listed once, alongside the most common genes and DNA of its rows. Recorded for this sample are about 380,000 distinct CDR3 sequences; roughly 12% of them occurred a single time. The ten largest clones add up to less than 25% of the sample. The material sequenced was blood. These receptors came from a young man with Graves' hyperthyroidism that later progressed to Graves' ophthalmopathy.

In its sample, this clonotype was seen a few times. The chain has TRBV7-3 and TRBJ2-3; TRBD2 matches 8 bases. Germline loops: CDR1 SGHTA, CDR2 FQGTGA. The CDR3 length is 17 residues. Losses at the gene ends were 5 bases for V and 4 bases for J; bases not matched to a gene: 14. The chain's CDR3 is CASSAPSGGGMADTQYF. The DNA for the CDR3 is TGTGCCAGCAGCGCCCCCTCGGGCGGGGGGATGGCAGATACGCAGTATTTT.

This clonotype was observed a handful of times. The J gene is TRBJ2-5, the V gene TRBV5-1; 8 nucleotides line up with TRBD2. Looked up from germline, CDR1 is SGHRS and CDR2 is YFSETQ. The J segment lost 5 bases and the V segment lost 2 bases, leaving 2 bases of the junction unmatched. The CDR3 sequence is 13 residues long. This CDR3 reads CASSFPSGETQYF. Written as DNA, the CDR3 is TGCGCCAGCAGCTTTCCTAGCGGGGAGACCCAGTACTTC.

The chain combines TRBV12-3 or TRBV12-4 with TRBJ1-1, with 7 bases matching TRBD1. This CDR3 region has 13 residues. Trimming cost V 5 bases and J 11 bases; bases outside gene matches: 11. The CDR3 reads CASSPTQGLGAFF. Here the CDR3 DNA reads TGTGCCAGCAGTCCCACACAGGGGCTTGGGGCTTTCTTT.

In this sample, this clonotype turned up a few times. The genes are TRBV20-1 and TRBJ1-2; no firm D call. Germline values: CDR1 DFQATT, CDR2 SNEGSKA (reference sequence). The CDR3 runs 14 residues. The V and J ends lost 6 bases and 8 bases respectively, with 22 bases between them. CDR3 DNA sequence: TGCAGTGCACGACCCGGATCCTCGCTTGGAGGCTACACCTTC. Translated: CSARPGSSLGGYTF.

At least ten counts were recorded for this clonotype. The rearrangement uses TRBV2 and TRBJ1-5, with 8 bases that match TRBD1. The CDR3 length is 14 residues. From germline, CDR1 is SNHLY and CDR2 FYNNEI. Trimming at V came to 4 bases and at J to 4 bases, leaving 3 bases not matched to a gene. CDR3 in amino acids: CASSGTGFNQPQHF. The CDR3 bases are TGTGCCAGCAGTGGGACAGGGTTTAATCAGCCCCAGCATTTT.

The chain couples TRBV6-5 to TRBJ2-1; D is uncertain. The V gene's germline CDR1 is MNHEY and CDR2 SVGAGI. The CDR3 sequence is 14 residues long. Trimming pared 7 bases from V and 6 bases from J, leaving 16 bases between. The CDR3 DNA sequence: TGTGCCAGCATTTCGGGCCTCCAAGGCAATGAGCAGTTCTTC. Amino acids: CASISGLQGNEQFF.

The table lists this clonotype with a count of one. This chain joins TRBV9 and TRBJ2-5; 8 bases map to TRBD2. Germline values: CDR1 SGDLS, CDR2 YYNGEE. The V segment lost 0 bases and the J segment 6 bases; nucleotides outside the gene matches: 10. The CDR3 loop spans 16 amino acids. Written as DNA, the CDR3 is TGTGCCAGCAGCGTAGGTCTGCGGGGGGCACCAAAGACCCAGTACTTC. As protein: CASSVGLRGAPKTQYF.

About this clonotype: A much larger clone lies a single base off, so this may be a read error. The chain has TRBV30 and TRBJ2-5; TRBD1 or TRBD2 may be the D gene (7 bases each). Trimming took off 1 base at V and 2 bases at J, with 11 bases between the two ends. Germline CDR1 and CDR2: GTSNPN and SVGIG (reference sequence). This CDR3 is 14 amino acids long. CDR3 nucleotide sequence: TGTGCCTGGAGTGGGGGGGGACAGCAAGAGACCCAGTACTTC. Residues: CAWSGGGQQETQYF.

This rearrangement joins TRBV4-2 to TRBJ1-1, with D maybe TRBD1 (5 bases). Trimming cost V 1 base and J 6 bases, with 9 bases left between them. CDR3 length: 13 residues. The germline gives CDR1 LGHNA, CDR2 YNFKEQ. DNA for the CDR3: TGTGCCAGCAGCCAAGTTTCGGGACCTGAAGCTTTCTTT. Protein: CASSQVSGPEAFF.

The genes are TRBV20-1 and TRBJ2-5, with D uncertain. The CDR3 totals 11 residues. Germline V gene sequence: CDR1 DFQATT, CDR2 SNEGSKA (reference sequence). The CDR3 is CSTIDRETQYF. CDR3 in DNA: TGCAGCACGATAGACCGAGAGACCCAGTACTTC.

Comment on this clonotype: A read error may explain this, as a much larger clone is one base away. Here the CDR3 reads CTSSSSFGGNTEAFF. CDR3 DNA: TGTACCAGCAGTTCTTCCTTCGGGGGGAACACTGAAGCTTTCTTT. V gene TRBV12-3 or TRBV12-4 combines with J gene TRBJ1-1, with a weak D call TRBD1 (5 bases). The length of the CDR3 is 15 residues.

Many counts were recorded for this clonotype. The CDR3 bases are TGTGCCAGCAGTTTCAGGAGGCTTAACTATGGCTACACCTTC. This gives the protein CASSFRRLNYGYTF. The chain couples TRBV12-3 or TRBV12-4 to TRBJ1-2, with no clear D. Trimming removed 3 bases at V and 1 base at J, with 9 bases between. The CDR3 is 14 amino acids.

This clonotype was detected a few times. The CDR3 spells CSVEGASPYEQYF. In DNA, the CDR3 is TGCAGCGTTGAAGGCGCGTCCCCCTACGAGCAGTACTTC. The genes are TRBV29-1 and TRBJ2-7; D not certain. CDR1 is SQVTM, CDR2 ANQGSEA, per germline. The ends were cut back, 1 base at V and 2 bases at J, with 9 bases in the middle. This CDR3 contains 13 residues.

This clonotype was seen at least ten times. The CDR3 region is CASRSVQGNNQPQHF. The CDR3, as DNA: TGTGCCAGCCGGTCGGTTCAGGGGAACAATCAGCCCCAGCATTTT. J is TRBJ1-5 and V is TRBV6-1, with a tentative D call TRBD1 (6 bases). With 8 bases removed from V and 3 bases from J, the gap between germline ends came to 17 bases. This CDR3 comprises 15 residues. Germline V gene sequence: CDR1 MNHNS, CDR2 SASEGT.

About this clonotype: A much larger clonotype is one base distant, so this may be a read error. V and J are TRBV5-1 and TRBJ2-7; the D is unclear. This CDR3 spans 14 amino acids. Germline values: CDR1 SGHRS, CDR2 YFSETQ. V was cut by 7 bases and J by 0 bases, with 14 bases left in between. The CDR3 DNA reads as TGCGCCAGCGGCCCACATTTACCCTCCTACGAGCAGTACTTC. Translation: CASGPHLPSYEQYF.

The J gene is TRBJ2-7, the V gene TRBV6-1; D remains ambiguous. CDR1 is MNHNS, CDR2 SASEGT, per germline. The CDR3 has 12 amino acids. Trimming left V 6 bases short and J 3 bases short, with 9 bases between. CDR3 in DNA: TGTGCCAGCAGCCCCAGGTTCTACGAGCAGTACTTC. Encoded protein: CASSPRFYEQYF.

This clonotype occurred once. This chain uses TRBV7-9 with TRBJ1-1, with 9 bases fitting TRBD1. The CDR3 totals 14 residues. CDR1 and CDR2 (germline): SEHNR, FQNEAQ (reference sequence). Unmatched junction bases numbered 5, after V lost 0 bases and J lost 9 bases. The CDR3 is CASSLATGGVKAFF. The CDR3 DNA sequence: TGTGCCAGCAGCTTAGCGACAGGGGGGGTAAAAGCTTTCTTT.

This clonotype has only a few counts. V is TRBV19 and J is TRBJ2-3; D is perhaps TRBD2 (6 bases). This CDR3 has 16 residues. V lost 2 bases, J lost 5 bases, and 17 bases lay in between. Germline values: CDR1 LNHDA, CDR2 SQIVND (reference sequence). The CDR3 reads CASSIKGRTGEDTQYF. Here the CDR3 DNA reads TGTGCCAGTAGTATAAAGGGTCGTACGGGGGAAGATACGCAGTATTTT.